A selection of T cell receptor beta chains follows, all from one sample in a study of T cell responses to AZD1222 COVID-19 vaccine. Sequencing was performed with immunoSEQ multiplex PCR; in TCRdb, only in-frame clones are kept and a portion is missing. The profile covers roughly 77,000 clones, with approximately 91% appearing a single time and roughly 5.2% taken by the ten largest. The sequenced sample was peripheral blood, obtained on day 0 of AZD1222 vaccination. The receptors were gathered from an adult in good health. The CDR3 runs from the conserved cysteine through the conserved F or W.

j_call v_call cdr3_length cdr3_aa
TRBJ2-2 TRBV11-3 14 CASSGPRTTGELFF
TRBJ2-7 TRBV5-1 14 CASSLMGNLYEQYF
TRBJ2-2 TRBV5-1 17 CASSRMVRAWDTGELFF
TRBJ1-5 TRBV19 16 CASSIAGLSSNQPQHF
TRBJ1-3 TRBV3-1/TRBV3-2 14 CASRLGTAGNTIYF
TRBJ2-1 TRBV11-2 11 CASSSGPEQFF
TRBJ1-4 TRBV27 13 CASRGLYNEKLFF
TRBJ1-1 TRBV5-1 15 CASSSGQVGNTEAFF
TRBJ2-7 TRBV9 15 CASSVDGTSFYEQYF
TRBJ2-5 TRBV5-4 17 CASSSPKQGLGRETQYF
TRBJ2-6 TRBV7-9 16 CASSSTGGAGANVLTF
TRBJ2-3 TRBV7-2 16 CASSLDGGPGTDTQYF
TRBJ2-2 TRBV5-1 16 CASSLRLAGTTGELFF
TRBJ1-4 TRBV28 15 CASSFLTGFNEKLFF
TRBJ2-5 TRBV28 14 CASSLRGPMETQYF
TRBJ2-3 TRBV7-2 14 CASSGGDPRYAEYF
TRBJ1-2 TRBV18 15 CASSPPRTASYGYTF
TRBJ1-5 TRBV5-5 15 CASSVGHFSNQPQHF
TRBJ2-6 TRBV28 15 CASSGAGAGANVLTF
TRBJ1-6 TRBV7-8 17 CASSLGGRAAYNSPLHF
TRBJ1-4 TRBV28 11 CASSLGREESF
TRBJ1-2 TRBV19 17 CASSLEGGRGVPYGYTF
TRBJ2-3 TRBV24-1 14 CATSDSVFGRVRSF
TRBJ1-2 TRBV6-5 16 CASSYLIRGGLGGYTF
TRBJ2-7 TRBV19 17 CASSIGTGGPGTYEQYF
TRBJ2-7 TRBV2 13 CASSELRTAHQYF
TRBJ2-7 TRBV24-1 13 CATRRQGAYEQYF
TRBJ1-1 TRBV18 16 CASSPSGTGANTEAFF
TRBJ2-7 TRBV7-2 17 CASSHGLAGGRSYEQYF
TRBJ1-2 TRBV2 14 CASSVSLAGYGYTF
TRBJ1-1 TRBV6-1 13 CASSEERRAEAFF
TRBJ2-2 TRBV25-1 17 CASSLLGTSGGTGELFF
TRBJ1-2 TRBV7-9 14 CASSSRGGDYGYTF
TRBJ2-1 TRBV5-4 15 CASSIPGQGYGEQFF
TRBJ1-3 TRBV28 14 CASSSGGRGNTIYF
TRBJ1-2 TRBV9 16 CASSVAGQGAWYGYTF
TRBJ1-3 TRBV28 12 CASSRARNTIYF
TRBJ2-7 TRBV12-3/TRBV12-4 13 CASSYRTAYEQYF
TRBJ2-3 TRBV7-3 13 CASRAAGSNTQYF
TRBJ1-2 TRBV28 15 CASSSPGQLDYGYTF
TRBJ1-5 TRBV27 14 CASRVGQSNQPQHF